This TCR beta chain was observed in a study of lymphopenia after photon versus proton radiotherapy. Here immunoSEQ multiplex PCR was the method, and the copy in TCRdb shows in-frame clones only, minus some. The table has about 160,000 clones, approximately 90% seen once. Whole-study results and caveats: After lymphocyte nadir, photon-treated repertoires showed oligoclonal expansion, especially CD8+ Temra. Post-nadir TCR diversity decline inversely tracked overall survival among those who died. Photon-treated patients lost naive T cells and TCR diversity; proton-treated stayed stable. Only patients who died were analyzed for survival; proton advantage is unproven.

As regards this clone: Its specificity is unknown.

The germline gives CDR1 KGHSH, CDR2 LQKENI. Trimming pared 4 bases from V and 4 bases from J, leaving 7 bases between. This CDR3 spans 12 amino acids. The sequence derives from a man aged 50-60 years with gastric cancer. Here the sequenced sample was peripheral blood, taken from a patient treated with photon-based radiotherapy. The chain has TRBV18 and TRBJ2-5; D is ambiguous. CDR3 sequence reads: CASSRLGETQYF. CDR3 DNA: TGTGCCAGCTCACGACTGGGAGAGACCCAGTACTTC.